This record covers a single T cell receptor beta chain. Each donor gave ten milliliters of peripheral blood. The data derive from a study of blood T cells in healthy people across ages. Germline CDR1 ENHRY, CDR2 SYGVKD. The CDR3 is 14 amino acids. With a J-beta primer mix and a sample-barcoded 5' primer, a second PCR ran roughly 6 to 11 cycles. TCRdb re-derived calls from the 5' RACE reads in MiXCR, one entry per CDR3 protein. This table holds about 1.4 million distinct CDR3 sequences, approximately 59% found once. Material for sequencing was blood. The V gene is TRBV10-3, the J gene TRBJ2-5; D tentatively reads TRBD1 or TRBD2 (5 bases each). The better agreement between TRBJ2-7 and the DNA end casts doubt on the J call. The clonotype originates from a young man in good health. The CDR3 bases are TGTGCCATCAGTGGGACTTCAGGGTTTTACGAGCAGTACTTC. Protein: CAISGTSGFYEQYF.